Below are 30 T cell receptor beta chains sequenced from a single sample in a study of T-cell memory formation after mild COVID-19. MiXCR was run by TCRdb on the 5' RACE reads, yielding one entry per CDR3 protein. This table holds roughly 170,000 distinct CDR3 sequences, 20% to 25% found once. The material sequenced was PBMCs or a T cell subset sorted from them (not recorded which). These receptors were taken from an adult woman who had mild COVID-19 (a few samples of this study predate the infection). Cell type and time point are not known.

The chain couples TRBV7-6 to TRBJ2-1, with D uncertain. This CDR3 region has 14 residues. The V end was cut by 5 bases, the J end by 7 bases, with 15 bases between. Germline V gives CDR1 SGHVS, CDR2 FNYEAQ. The CDR3 DNA reads as TGTGCCAGCAGCGCCCGTGGCTCCGAGAATGAGCAGTTCTTC. It codes for CASSARGSENEQFF.

The CDR3 region has the DNA TGCAGCGTCGACCTTACTGACGTGGAGACCCAGTACTTC. It translates to CSVDLTDVETQYF. The chain is built from TRBV29-1 and TRBJ2-5; D ambiguous. The CDR3 has 13 residues. CDR1 SQVTM and CDR2 ANQGSEA come from the germline V gene. The V end lost 6 bases, the J end lost 5 bases, and 16 bases lay between the germline ends.

This clonotype has a handful of counts. This chain connects TRBV30 to TRBJ2-3, with 8 bases fitting TRBD2. The CDR3 has 16 residues. J gave up 3 bases and V 1 base, and 9 bases lay outside the gene matches. Germline lookup yields CDR1 GTSNPN and CDR2 SVGIG (reference sequence). The DNA for the CDR3 is TGTGCCTGGAGTGCCATTGGCGGGGGGCCGACAGATACGCAGTATTTT. Translation gives CAWSAIGGGPTDTQYF.

V gene TRBV7-9 combines with J gene TRBJ2-3; D possibly corresponds to TRBD2 (5 bases). Germline CDR1 is SEHNR and CDR2 is FQNEAQ (reference sequence). Trimming removed 5 bases at V and 2 bases at J, with 8 bases between. This CDR3 has 13 amino acids. The CDR3 bases are TGTGCCAGCAGCCCTCGGGACACAGATACGCAGTATTTT. This translates into CASSPRDTDTQYF. The full variable domain, in which reference TRBV7-9 and TRBJ2-3 provide the parts outside the CDR3, is DTGVSQNPRHKITKRGQNVTFRCDPISEHNRLYWYRQTLGQGPEFLTYFQNEAQLEKSRLLSDRFSAERPKGSFSTLEIQRTEQGDSAMYLCASSPRDTDTQYFGPGTRLTVL.

This clonotype was observed a few times. The chain carries TRBV5-1 and TRBJ2-5; D gene unclear. Trimming pared 2 bases from V and 2 bases from J, leaving 7 bases between. CDR1 is SGHRS and CDR2 is YFSETQ in the germline V gene. CDR3 length equals 13 residues. The CDR3 is CASSLPEQETQYF. The CDR3 DNA reads as TGCGCCAGCAGCTTACCGGAGCAAGAGACCCAGTACTTC.

This clonotype showed up just a few times. V gene TRBV7-9 combines with J gene TRBJ2-1, with TRBD1 as a possible D gene (6 bases). V lost 4 bases, J lost 6 bases, and 13 bases lay in between. The CDR3 contains 14 residues. Germline CDR1 reads SEHNR; CDR2 reads FQNEAQ (reference sequence). The CDR3 loop reads CASSSQNRANEQFF. The CDR3 DNA reads as TGTGCCAGCAGCTCCCAGAACAGGGCCAATGAGCAGTTCTTC.

In its sample, this clonotype was seen a few times. The J gene is TRBJ1-1, the V gene TRBV4-1; weak D call: TRBD1 (6 bases). Trimming took off 6 bases at V and 6 bases at J, with 14 bases between the two ends. CDR3 size: 13 residues. From germline, CDR1 is MGHRA and CDR2 YSYEKL. CDR3 sequence (DNA): TGCGCCAGCAGTCGGGGGGACACACCTGAAGCTTTCTTT. Translated: CASSRGDTPEAFF.

CDR3 sequence: CASSQGEDGDTDTQYF. DNA of the CDR3: TGTGCCAGCAGCCAAGGAGAGGACGGGGACACAGATACGCAGTATTTT. The chain has TRBV4-2 and TRBJ2-3, with D possibly being TRBD2 (5 bases). CDR3 length equals 16 residues. In germline, CDR1 is LGHNA, CDR2 YNFKEQ. V was pared by 1 base and J by 2 bases, with 13 bases between.

This chain connects TRBV12-3 or TRBV12-4 to TRBJ1-6; D may be TRBD1 (6 bases). Trimming shortened V by 6 bases and J by 6 bases, and 21 bases separated the two germline ends. This CDR3 has 17 amino acids. The CDR3 is CASSPQPDRSFNSPLHF. The CDR3 DNA sequence: TGTGCCAGCAGCCCCCAACCGGACAGATCTTTTAATTCACCCCTCCACTTT.

In nucleotides, the CDR3 is TGTGCCTGGAGTGCCGCCCACGGGAAACCTGCCTACGAGCAGTACTTC. This sequence encodes CAWSAAHGKPAYEQYF. This rearrangement joins TRBV30 to TRBJ2-7; TRBD2 is a possible D gene (5 bases). CDR3 length: 16 residues. The germline V and J ends were trimmed by 1 base and 2 bases, with 18 bases remaining between them. Germline V CDR1 and CDR2: GTSNPN, SVGIG (reference sequence). The whole variable domain, remainder taken from reference TRBV30 and TRBJ2-7, is SQTIHQWPATLVQPVGSPLSLECTVEGTSNPNLYWYRQAAGRGLQLLFYSVGIGQISSEVPQNLSASRPQDRQFILSSKKLLLSDSGFYLCAWSAAHGKPAYEQYFGPGTRLTVT.

The V and J genes are TRBV7-9 and TRBJ1-1; 8 bases are a match to TRBD1. Germline CDR1 reads SEHNR; CDR2 reads FQNEAQ (reference sequence). With V trimmed by 5 bases and J by 3 bases, 5 bases remained unmatched. This CDR3 has 14 residues. CDR3 protein: CASSVGQGYTEAFF. The CDR3 region has the DNA TGTGCCAGCAGCGTAGGACAGGGATACACTGAAGCTTTCTTT.

V and J are TRBV9 and TRBJ1-1; D remains ambiguous. V dropped 2 bases and J dropped 6 bases, with 14 bases sitting between them. The CDR3 covers 14 residues. The germline CDR1 and CDR2 sequences are SGDLS and YYNGEE. CDR3 nucleotide sequence: TGTGCCAGCAGCGTCTACCAGGAACGGGCTGAAGCTTTCTTT. It translates to CASSVYQERAEAFF.

The chain employs TRBV7-2 and TRBJ2-5; 9 bases fit TRBD2. This CDR3 has 15 amino acids. CDR1 and CDR2 from the germline V gene are SGHTA and FQGNSA. The ends lost 4 bases at V and 3 bases at J; junction bases unmatched: 6. The CDR3 DNA reads as TGTGCCAGCAGCTATTCGGGACTAGCTGAAGAGACCCAGTACTTC. Translation: CASSYSGLAEETQYF.

The V call is TRBV19, the J call TRBJ2-1, with D maybe TRBD1 (5 bases). This CDR3 region has 15 residues. V was clipped by 3 bases and J by 3 bases, with 12 bases between them. Germline CDR1 reads LNHDA; CDR2 reads SQIVND (reference sequence). The CDR3 nucleotides read TGTGCCAGTAGTATTCCCCGCAGGGACTACAATGAGCAGTTCTTC. The encoded protein is CASSIPRRDYNEQFF.

The chain links TRBV7-3 to TRBJ2-1, with D possibly TRBD1 on 6 matching bases. The germline V and J ends were trimmed by 4 bases and 8 bases, with 12 bases remaining between them. CDR1 SGHTA and CDR2 FQGTGA come from the germline V gene. CDR3 length: 13 residues. CDR3 protein: CASSSTGTDEQFF. The DNA for the CDR3 is TGTGCCAGCAGCTCTACAGGGACGGATGAGCAGTTCTTC.

This clonotype appeared a few times. The genes are TRBV20-1 and TRBJ2-7, with D perhaps assigned TRBD1 or TRBD2 (5 bases each). The ends were cut back, 4 bases at V and 4 bases at J, with 20 bases in the middle. The CDR3 has 15 amino acids. Germline CDR1 is DFQATT and CDR2 is SNEGSKA (reference sequence). The CDR3 sequence: CSATDRDHIGYEQYF. CDR3 DNA: TGCAGTGCTACCGACCGGGACCACATCGGGTACGAGCAGTACTTC.

This chain joins TRBV27 and TRBJ1-2, with D possibly matching TRBD1 (6 bases). The germline V gene has CDR1 MNHEY and CDR2 SMNVEV (reference sequence). The CDR3 runs 17 residues. V was cut by 3 bases and J by 2 bases, with 19 bases left in between. The CDR3 coding sequence is TGTGCCAGCAGTTTCCACGAAGGGGGAGGGAGGAACTATGGCTACACCTTC. As protein: CASSFHEGGGRNYGYTF.

This clonotype was counted between two and nine times. The chain employs TRBV5-1 and TRBJ2-7; D is perhaps TRBD1 or TRBD2 (6 bases each). CDR3 size: 16 residues. The germline V gene has CDR1 SGHRS and CDR2 YFSETQ. Trimming pared 0 bases from V and 0 bases from J, leaving 13 bases between. In DNA, the CDR3 is TGCGCCAGCAGCTTGGACCGGGGGCCCGGCTCCTACGAGCAGTACTTC. Translation gives CASSLDRGPGSYEQYF.

CDR3 DNA: TGCAGCGTTGAAGACGGACAGGGAGGCTATGGCTACACCTTC. Residues: CSVEDGQGGYGYTF. This rearrangement joins TRBV29-1 to TRBJ1-2; 8 bases are shared with TRBD1. The V segment lost 0 bases and the J segment 4 bases; nucleotides outside the gene matches: 4. The CDR3 runs to 14 residues. Germline assignment: CDR1 SQVTM and CDR2 ANQGSEA.

The V and J genes are TRBV9 and TRBJ2-2; tentative D call: TRBD2 (6 bases). The CDR3 spans 16 residues. Trimming removed 6 bases from V and 4 bases from J, with 19 bases in between. Germline CDR1 is SGDLS and CDR2 is YYNGEE. The CDR3 DNA sequence: TGTGCCAGCACCCCCGTCGGGGAGGACGGCACCGGGGAGCTGTTTTTT. This translates into CASTPVGEDGTGELFF.

This clonotype was seen a single time. The rearrangement links TRBV15 to TRBJ1-4; the match to TRBD1 covers 7 bases. Germline CDR1 LNHNV, CDR2 YYDKDF (reference sequence). The CDR3 is 15 amino acids. Losses at the gene ends were 5 bases for V and 4 bases for J; bases not matched to a gene: 7. CDR3 DNA sequence: TGTGCCACCAGCCCCAGAGGGACAGTTAATGAAAAACTGTTTTTT. Amino acid sequence: CATSPRGTVNEKLFF.

In its sample, this clonotype was seen a few times. The J gene is TRBJ2-1, the V gene TRBV5-1; TRBD2 matches 10 bases. This CDR3 has 15 amino acids. Germline assignment: CDR1 SGHRS and CDR2 YFSETQ. Losses at the gene ends were 0 bases for V and 8 bases for J; bases not matched to a gene: 5. CDR3 in DNA: TGCGCCAGCAGCTTGGAAGCGGGAGGGCTCTATGAGCAGTTCTTC. Translation: CASSLEAGGLYEQFF.

The chain carries TRBV7-8 and TRBJ1-1, with TRBD1 as a possible D gene (5 bases). The germline gives CDR1 SGHVS, CDR2 FQNEAQ. The CDR3 is 16 amino acids. V was trimmed by 4 bases and J by 4 bases, leaving 19 bases between them. In DNA, the CDR3 is TGTGCCAGCAGCTCTTTCCGCTGGGGGACCGGCACTGAAGCTTTCTTT. It encodes CASSSFRWGTGTEAFF.

The rearrangement links TRBV10-3 to TRBJ2-5, with 9 bases matching TRBD2. The CDR3 has 15 amino acids. Per the germline V gene, CDR1 is ENHRY and CDR2 is SYGVKD. V dropped 6 bases and J dropped 0; count of bases not matched to a gene: 5. In DNA form, the CDR3 reads TGTGCCATCAGCGAGGCGGGAGGGAACCAAGAGACCCAGTACTTC. Its translation is CAISEAGGNQETQYF.

Here the CDR3 reads CASKVQALKDYEQYF. The CDR3 bases are TGCGCCAGCAAGGTCCAGGCCCTGAAAGACTACGAGCAGTACTTC. V usage is TRBV4-1 and J usage is TRBJ2-7; D is undetermined. Germline CDR1 reads MGHRA; CDR2 reads YSYEKL. The V end was cut by 7 bases, the J end by 3 bases, with 19 bases between. CDR3 size: 15 residues.

This clonotype appeared a few times. The rearrangement links TRBV7-8 to TRBJ2-3; D is perhaps TRBD1 (6 bases). From germline, CDR1 is SGHVS and CDR2 FQNEAQ. V lost 0 bases to trimming and J lost 5 bases, with 12 bases between them. This CDR3 comprises 15 residues. CDR3 sequence: CASSLAPQGQDTQYF. CDR3 in DNA: TGTGCCAGCAGCTTAGCCCCACAGGGTCAAGATACGCAGTATTTT.

This chain joins TRBV20-1 and TRBJ2-7, with D possibly called TRBD1 or TRBD2 (5 bases each). Germline-derived CDR1 and CDR2 are DFQATT and SNEGSKA (reference sequence). This CDR3 contains 13 residues. With 6 bases removed from V and 1 base from J, the gap between germline ends came to 13 bases. CDR3 coding DNA: TGCAGTGCCCGCCCTGAGGGGTCCTACGAGCAGTACTTC. It yields the protein CSARPEGSYEQYF.

The chain joins TRBV20-1 to TRBJ1-5, with 8 bases that match TRBD1. CDR1 is DFQATT and CDR2 is SNEGSKA in the germline V gene (reference sequence). The ends lost 6 bases at V and 0 bases at J; junction bases unmatched: 13. CDR3 length equals 17 residues. In DNA form, the CDR3 reads TGCAGTGCATCGGTAGACAGGGGAACATATAGCAATCAGCCCCAGCATTTT. It yields the protein CSASVDRGTYSNQPQHF.

J is TRBJ2-1 and V is TRBV7-9; 13 bases line up with TRBD2. This CDR3 is built from 15 residues. Losses at the gene ends were 4 bases for V and 6 bases for J; bases not matched to a gene: 3. The germline CDR1 and CDR2 sequences are SEHNR and FQNEAQ (reference sequence). CDR3 loop: CASSWTSGSGNEQFF. In DNA form, the CDR3 reads TGTGCCAGCAGCTGGACTAGCGGGAGTGGCAATGAGCAGTTCTTC. Combining the CDR3 with reference TRBV7-9 and TRBJ2-1 gives the whole variable domain DTGVSQNPRHKITKRGQNVTFRCDPISEHNRLYWYRQTLGQGPEFLTYFQNEAQLEKSRLLSDRFSAERPKGSFSTLEIQRTEQGDSAMYLCASSWTSGSGNEQFFGPGTRLTVL.

The rearrangement joins TRBV7-8 to TRBJ1-1; D perhaps matches TRBD1 (5 bases). CDR3 length equals 14 residues. V was pared by 2 bases and J by 6 bases, with 13 bases between. CDR1 is SGHVS, CDR2 FQNEAQ, per germline. CDR3 residues: CASSLTGPGPEAFF. In DNA form, the CDR3 reads TGTGCCAGCAGCTTAACGGGGCCCGGCCCTGAAGCTTTCTTT.